This T cell receptor (beta chain) was obtained from a study of blood T cells in healthy people across ages. Study observations and caveats: Compared with aged donors, long-lived donors showed fewer expanded clones, suggesting selection. TCR beta diversity per million T cells fell roughly linearly with age.

A second PCR, run for roughly 7 to 11 cycles, used a sample-barcoded 5' primer plus a J-beta primer mix. Every sample gave at least 2.5 million paired-end reads containing CDR3. TCRdb re-analysed the 5' RACE reads in MiXCR, keeping a single row per CDR3 protein. The sample has around 970,000 distinct CDR3 sequences, around 54% seen once. This clonotype has just a few counts. No antigen is known for it. Isolated per sample were at least 7 million PBMCs. The CDR3 consists of 13 residues. Deletions cut 7 bases from V and 1 base from J, with 13 bases between. The germline gives CDR1 SQVTM, CDR2 ANQGSEA. The clonotype originates from a woman in her sixties or seventies in good health. Sample: blood. The rearrangement uses TRBV29-1 and TRBJ2-5; D possibly corresponds to TRBD2 (6 bases). In DNA, the CDR3 is TGCAGCGCACTTGGGGGGAGCCAAGAGACCCAGTACTTC. Translated, it gives CSALGGSQETQYF.